These 26 T cell receptor beta chains were all obtained from the same sample, sequenced in a study of OX40 agonist ivuxolimab in advanced cancers. Profiling relied on immunoSEQ multiplex PCR, and the TCRdb table lists in-frame clones only, not all of them. The sample lists 55,000 to 80,000 clones, 85% to 90% seen once, with approximately 12% in the top ten. The input for sequencing was CD4+ or CD8+ T cells sorted from blood, taken in a trial of the OX40 agonist ivuxolimab. These receptors were taken from an adult with an advanced solid tumor such as melanoma, head and neck, liver or kidney cancer.

In nucleotides, the CDR3 is TGTGCCAGCAGAGGGACAGGGATTAGTTACACTGAAGCTTTCTTT. Protein: CASRGTGISYTEAFF. The chain links TRBV6-6 to TRBJ1-1; 9 bases fit TRBD1. Germline V CDR1 and CDR2: MNHNY, SVGAGI (reference sequence). Trimming took 6 bases from V and 3 from J; bases not matched to a gene: 8. This CDR3 has 15 residues.

The chain joins TRBV6-5 to TRBJ2-7; 9 nucleotides align to TRBD1. Germline lookup yields CDR1 MNHEY and CDR2 SVGAGI. The CDR3 is 14 residues long. Trimming cost V 5 bases and J 3 bases; bases outside gene matches: 5. The DNA of the CDR3 is TGTGCCAGCAGTGGGACAGGGATGGGCTACGAGCAGTACTTC. Its protein is CASSGTGMGYEQYF.

V and J are TRBV7-2 and TRBJ2-7, with a tentative D call TRBD2 (5 bases). The CDR3 extends over 14 amino acids. The V gene's germline CDR1 is SGHTA and CDR2 FQGNSA. Trimming removed 3 bases at V and 2 bases at J, with 11 bases between. The CDR3 spells CASSFGVGTYEQYF. The CDR3 DNA follows: TGTGCCAGCAGCTTCGGGGTTGGGACCTACGAGCAGTACTTC.

This chain links TRBV7-8 with TRBJ2-5; 8 bases map to TRBD2. V dropped 3 bases and J dropped 4; count of bases not matched to a gene: 10. The CDR3 loop spans 16 amino acids. Looked up from germline, CDR1 is SGHVS and CDR2 is FQNEAQ. Here the CDR3 reads CASSFFPAGVIETQYF. As DNA, the CDR3 is TGTGCCAGCAGCTTTTTCCCAGCGGGAGTTATAGAGACCCAGTACTTC.

The chain links TRBV28 to TRBJ1-5; 10 nucleotides align to TRBD1. The CDR3 runs 17 residues. The germline V gene has CDR1 MDHEN and CDR2 SYDVKM. The V and J ends lost 3 bases and 4 bases, in that order; junction bases with no gene match: 9. CDR3 loop: CASSFPSSGQGNQPQHF. Here the CDR3 DNA reads TGTGCCAGCAGTTTCCCCAGTTCGGGACAGGGGAATCAGCCCCAGCATTTT.

Comment on this clone: Given the absence of the conserved phenylalanine or tryptophan at the CDR3 end, a read error is likely. The V call is TRBV5-1, the J call TRBJ1-1, with TRBD1 as a possible D gene (6 bases). There are 14 residues in the CDR3. Trimming stripped 0 bases from V and 4 bases from J, with 10 bases between. The germline V gene has CDR1 SGHRS and CDR2 YFSETQ. CDR3 sequence (DNA): TGCGCCAGCAGCTTGGGTGGGGGCGGCACTGAAGCTTTCCTT. Translation: CASSLGGGGTEAFL.

The rearrangement links TRBV14 to TRBJ2-7, with no clear D. Looked up from germline, CDR1 is SGHDN and CDR2 is FVKESK. Between the trimmed V and J ends, which lost 1 base and 4 bases, there was a span of 8 bases. This CDR3 has 13 residues. Written as DNA, the CDR3 is TGTGCCAGCAGCCAAGTTCACCGGTACGAGCAGTACTTC. Translation: CASSQVHRYEQYF. Variable domain in full (rest from reference TRBV14 and TRBJ2-7): EAGVTQFPSHSVIEKGQTVTLRCDPISGHDNLYWYRRVMGKEIKFLLHFVKESKQDESGMPNNRFLAERTGGTYSTLKVQPAELEDSGVYFCASSQVHRYEQYFGPGTRLTVT.

For the CDR3, the DNA is TGTGCCACCAGCACACCGACTAGCGGGCTCACAGATACGCAGTATTTT. This translates into CATSTPTSGLTDTQYF. This chain links TRBV15 with TRBJ2-3, with 10 bases lining up with TRBD2. This CDR3 is 16 amino acids long. CDR1 is LNHNV, CDR2 YYDKDF, per germline (reference sequence). Unmatched junction bases numbered 6, after V lost 4 bases and J lost 2 bases.

The chain joins TRBV6-5 to TRBJ1-1; possibly TRBD1 for D (5 bases). Trimming cost V 0 bases and J 1 base, with 6 bases left between them. The CDR3 runs 14 residues. CDR1 and CDR2 from the germline V gene are MNHEY and SVGAGI. The CDR3 sequence is CASSYSTENTEAFF. The CDR3 bases are TGTGCCAGCAGTTACTCGACAGAGAACACTGAAGCTTTCTTT.

The chain has TRBV5-4 and TRBJ2-1; D is undetermined. The V end was cut by 2 bases, the J end by 6 bases, with 9 bases between. This CDR3 is 13 amino acids long. CDR1 and CDR2 from the germline V gene are SGHNT and YYREEE (reference sequence). The CDR3 DNA reads as TGTGCCAGCAGCTTTAAAAACATCAATGAGCAGTTCTTC. It encodes CASSFKNINEQFF.

This clone was found once. The chain has TRBV5-4 and TRBJ1-2; perhaps TRBD1 as D (6 bases). The CDR3 is 12 residues long. From germline, CDR1 is SGHNT and CDR2 YYREEE (reference sequence). With 9 bases removed from V and 5 bases from J, the gap between germline ends came to 14 bases. The CDR3 DNA sequence: TGTGCCACAAGGGGGACGGAGTATGGCTACACCTTC. Its protein is CATRGTEYGYTF.

J is TRBJ2-2 and V is TRBV6-5, with D possibly being TRBD1 or TRBD2 (6 bases each). The ends were cut back, 0 bases at V and 8 bases at J, with 16 bases in the middle. Germline V gene sequence: CDR1 MNHEY, CDR2 SVGAGI. CDR3 size: 16 residues. This chain's CDR3 is CASSYSRGGGRGELFF. As DNA, the CDR3 is TGTGCCAGCAGTTACTCCCGCGGAGGGGGAAGGGGGGAGCTGTTTTTT.

This clone has just one count. This chain joins TRBV19 and TRBJ2-7; 7 bases are a match to TRBD2. The CDR3 sequence is 13 residues long. Unmatched junction bases numbered 12, after V lost 10 bases and J lost 6 bases. Germline CDR1 is LNHDA and CDR2 is SQIVND (reference sequence). The CDR3, as DNA: TGTGCCACCCCGGGGGGTGCCCCCGGCGAGCAGTACTTC. Its translation is CATPGGAPGEQYF.

As to this clone: Other DNA sequences in the sample encode the same CDR3. The V call is TRBV5-4, the J call TRBJ2-7; tentatively, D is TRBD1 (5 bases). Looked up from germline, CDR1 is SGHNT and CDR2 is YYREEE (reference sequence). The CDR3 totals 13 residues. V lost 0 bases and J 3 bases, leaving 7 bases between the germline ends. CDR3 in DNA: TGTGCCAGCAGCTTGGGACAGAGCTACGAGCAGTACTTC. This translates into CASSLGQSYEQYF.

The V call is TRBV19, the J call TRBJ2-7, with D uncertain. The V and J ends lost 5 bases and 3 bases respectively, with 11 bases between them. Germline-derived CDR1 and CDR2 are LNHDA and SQIVND (reference sequence). This CDR3 is built from 13 residues. The CDR3 DNA reads TGTGCCAGTAGTGGAGCCCATAGCTACGAGCAGTACTTC. Protein product: CASSGAHSYEQYF.

The chain combines TRBV6-6 with TRBJ2-7, with D perhaps matching TRBD1 (6 bases). The CDR3 is 14 residues long. V was pared by 3 bases and J by 2 bases, with 11 bases between. CDR1 and CDR2 (germline): MNHNY, SVGAGI (reference sequence). In DNA, the CDR3 is TGTGCCAGCAGTTATTTAGGGGGAACCTACGAGCAGTACTTC. Translating gives CASSYLGGTYEQYF.

The chain has TRBV29-1 and TRBJ1-2; D remains ambiguous. Germline CDR1 reads SQVTM; CDR2 reads ANQGSEA. The CDR3 consists of 12 residues. V lost 6 bases to trimming and J lost 8 bases, with 16 bases between them. Here the CDR3 reads CSVRDIHVGYTF. Written as DNA, the CDR3 is TGCAGCGTACGGGATATCCATGTAGGCTACACCTTC.

J is TRBJ1-1 and V is TRBV9; 7 bases match TRBD1. Germline trimming cut 4 bases from V and 0 bases from J; bases unmatched to any gene: 3. The CDR3 covers 14 residues. CDR1 SGDLS and CDR2 YYNGEE come from the germline V gene. The chain's CDR3 is CASSLTGVNTEAFF. CDR3 bases: TGTGCCAGCAGCTTAACAGGGGTGAACACTGAAGCTTTCTTT.

The chain joins TRBV4-1 to TRBJ1-4; tentative D call: TRBD1 (5 bases). V shed 1 base and J shed 8 bases, with 11 bases lying between them. The CDR3 loop spans 14 amino acids. The V gene's germline CDR1 is MGHRA and CDR2 YSYEKL. The DNA for the CDR3 is TGCGCCAGCAGCCAAGGCAGGGAAGAGGAAAAACTGTTTTTT. Its translation is CASSQGREEEKLFF.

The genes are TRBV5-1 and TRBJ2-7; D not certain. The CDR3 is 13 amino acids. V lost 2 bases to trimming and J lost 0 bases, with 6 bases between them. The germline V gene has CDR1 SGHRS and CDR2 YFSETQ. The CDR3 coding sequence is TGCGCCAGCAGCTTCCGTGTCTCCTACGAGCAGTACTTC. This codes for CASSFRVSYEQYF.

The rearrangement links TRBV19 to TRBJ2-1, with 7 bases identical to TRBD1. Looked up from germline, CDR1 is LNHDA and CDR2 is SQIVND (reference sequence). The J segment lost 7 bases and the V segment lost 5 bases, leaving 5 bases of the junction unmatched. There are 13 residues in the CDR3. CDR3 amino acids: CASSATGINEQFF. In DNA form, the CDR3 reads TGTGCCAGTAGTGCGACAGGGATTAATGAGCAGTTCTTC.

This clone showed up just once. This sequence joins TRBV7-9 and TRBJ2-5; no clear D gene. V lost 1 base to trimming and J lost 2 bases, with 5 bases between them. Germline V gene sequence: CDR1 SEHNR, CDR2 FQNEAQ (reference sequence). The CDR3 consists of 13 residues. The CDR3 bases are TGTGCCAGCAGCTTAGAAGGGCAAGAGACCCAGTACTTC. This codes for CASSLEGQETQYF.

The chain employs TRBV7-9 and TRBJ1-1; D is unresolved. Per germline, CDR1 SEHNR and CDR2 FQNEAQ (reference sequence). Trimming stripped 5 bases from V and 4 bases from J, with 20 bases between. CDR3 length: 16 amino acids. The CDR3 DNA reads TGTGCCAGCAGCCCCGAGGGCAGCGTCGGACCCACTGAAGCTTTCTTT. It specifies CASSPEGSVGPTEAFF.

The chain links TRBV7-6 to TRBJ2-2, with 7 bases lining up with TRBD2. V shed 1 base, J shed 5 bases, and the junction held 4 bases outside the gene matches. CDR1 is SGHVS and CDR2 is FNYEAQ in the germline V gene. This CDR3 is built from 15 residues. CDR3 region: CASSLGGGPTGELFF. CDR3 in DNA: TGTGCCAGCAGCTTAGGCGGGGGACCAACCGGGGAGCTGTTTTTT.

The rearrangement uses TRBV7-6 and TRBJ2-2; D might be TRBD2 (5 bases). CDR3 length: 17 amino acids. V was shortened by 1 base and J by 4 bases, with 16 bases between the two germline ends. Germline V gene data show CDR1 as SGHVS and CDR2 as FNYEAQ. The CDR3 reads CASSLEGGHSITGELFF. The CDR3 DNA follows: TGTGCCAGCAGCTTAGAGGGCGGGCATTCGATCACCGGGGAGCTGTTTTTT.

This clone was counted a single time. J is TRBJ1-3 and V is TRBV5-6; D is uncertain. This CDR3 is 14 amino acids long. With 4 bases removed from V and 3 bases from J, the gap between germline ends came to 11 bases. CDR1 is SGHDT and CDR2 is YYEEEE in the germline V gene. The CDR3 sequence: CASSPTRRGNTIYF. CDR3 coding DNA: TGTGCCAGCAGCCCAACGCGGCGTGGAAACACCATATATTTT.